The rows below give T cell receptor beta chains drawn from one sample of a study of blood T cell repertoires in COVID-19. The protocol was immunoSEQ multiplex PCR, while the TCRdb copy is restricted to in-frame clones and leaves out a portion. This table holds some 370,000 clones, around 90% found once. Sequenced input: peripheral blood. The receptors were gathered from a man aged 18 to 30 with active or convalescent COVID-19. The CDR3 runs from the conserved cysteine through the conserved F or W. The D gene is left open where the match is weak. Part of the rows lack a size; the others show once, few, many or a class for expanded clones.

j_call clone_size v_call d_call cdr3_nt cdr3_aa
TRBJ1-6 NA TRBV11-1 NA TGTGCCAGCAGCGGAGATGGGAGGTATAATTCACCCCTCCACTTT CASSGDGRYNSPLHF
TRBJ2-3 NA TRBV5-1 NA TGCGCCAGCAGCCTGGGAGTAGGAGGCACAGATACGCAGTATTTT CASSLGVGGTDTQYF
TRBJ1-5 once TRBV27 NA TGTGCCAGCGGACTGACAGGTCACAATCAGCCCCAGCATTTT CASGLTGHNQPQHF
TRBJ1-1 NA TRBV9 NA TGTGCCAGCAGCCCACGACAGGACATTAGAGCTTTCTTT CASSPRQDIRAFF
TRBJ2-4 NA TRBV2 NA TGTGCCAGCAGACCCAGGGACAAAAACATTCAGTACTTC CASRPRDKNIQYF
TRBJ1-6 NA TRBV3-1/TRBV3-2 NA TGTGCCAGCAGCCAAGGAGCGATTTATAATTCACCCCTCCACTTT CASSQGAIYNSPLHF
TRBJ2-7 NA TRBV5-6 NA TGTGCCAGCAGCTTGGTAGCGGCCTACGAGCAGTACTTC CASSLVAAYEQYF
TRBJ1-2 NA TRBV4-1 TRBD1 TGCGCCAGCAGCCACCTGACAGGGGGCGGCTATGGCTACACCTTC CASSHLTGGGYGYTF
TRBJ1-1 NA TRBV28 NA TGTGCCAGCAGTCCATGGGGGGGGACTGAAGCTTTCTTT CASSPWGGTEAFF
TRBJ1-3 once TRBV5-6 NA TGTGCCAGCAGCTCCCAGGGGCCTACCATATATTTT CASSSQGPTIYF
TRBJ2-7 NA TRBV6-2/TRBV6-3 TRBD2 TGTGCCAGCAGTTACCCCGAAATAGCGGGAGAAAACGAGCAGTACTTC CASSYPEIAGENEQYF
TRBJ2-3 few TRBV4-2 NA TGTGCCAGCAGCCAAGAAGCCGACTACCAGCGCACAGATACGCAGTATTTT CASSQEADYQRTDTQYF
TRBJ2-1 NA TRBV28 TRBD2 TGTGCCAGCAGTTTTCGCGGGAGCTCCTACAATGAGCAGTTCTTC CASSFRGSSYNEQFF
TRBJ1-3 NA TRBV7-3 NA TGTGCCAGCAGCTTAGGCCAATCTGGAAACACCATATATTTT CASSLGQSGNTIYF
TRBJ2-1 NA TRBV6-6 NA TGTGCCAGCACCCACTTCGGTGAGCAGTTCTTC CASTHFGEQFF
TRBJ2-1 NA TRBV11-2 TRBD2 TGTGCCAGCAGCTTACTTCCAGACGGGAGGTACAATGAGCAGTTCTTC CASSLLPDGRYNEQFF
TRBJ2-3 NA TRBV7-2 TRBD2 TGTGCCAGCAGCTTAGTAGCGGGGGGCACAACAGATACGCAGTATTTT CASSLVAGGTTDTQYF
TRBJ2-7 NA TRBV7-3 NA TGTGCCAGCAGCTCTAGCGTCAACTCCTACGAGCAGTACTTC CASSSSVNSYEQYF
TRBJ2-1 NA TRBV19 TRBD2 TGTGCCAGTAGTAGGGCTAGCGGGTTAACTTACAATGAGCAGTTCTTC CASSRASGLTYNEQFF
TRBJ2-2 NA TRBV11-2 TRBD1 TGTGCCAGCAGCCGAGGGGGGACAGGGGGCACCGGGGAGCTGTTTTTT CASSRGGTGGTGELFF
TRBJ2-7 NA TRBV6-5 TRBD1 TGTGCCACGCCCGAGGGACAGGACTCCTACGAGCAGTACTTC CATPEGQDSYEQYF
TRBJ2-1 few TRBV18 TRBD1 TGTGCCAGCTCACTTTTCGCCGGGACAGTTAATTACAATGAGCAGTTCTTC CASSLFAGTVNYNEQFF
TRBJ1-1 NA TRBV28 NA TGTGCCAGCAGACCCTTTAGGTTGGGAACGGGGGCTTTCTTT CASRPFRLGTGAFF
TRBJ1-1 once TRBV5-6 TRBD1 TGTGCCAGCAGCGTGGGACAGGTGAACACTGAAGCTTTCTTT CASSVGQVNTEAFF
TRBJ1-1 NA TRBV28 NA TGTGCCAGCAGTTTCGGGGGAGAAGGCGCTGAAGCTTTCTTT CASSFGGEGAEAFF
TRBJ1-6 NA TRBV28 NA TGTGCCAGCAGTTTGTCCCGTAGGGGGAATTCACCCCTCCACTTT CASSLSRRGNSPLHF
TRBJ1-4 NA TRBV27 NA TGTGCCAGCAGTCCGAGCGGAAACGACAATGAAAAACTGTTTTTT CASSPSGNDNEKLFF
TRBJ1-6 NA TRBV5-4 TRBD1 TGTGCCAGCAGCTCGAGATCCAGGGGGAATTCACCCCTCCACTTT CASSSRSRGNSPLHF
TRBJ2-5 NA TRBV27 TRBD2 TGTGCCAGCAGTTTCCCCGAGCGGGACCCGAGGGGAGAGACCCAGTACTTC CASSFPERDPRGETQYF
TRBJ2-3 NA TRBV28 NA TGTGCCAGCAGTACGCCGGGAGCAGATACGCAGTATTTT CASSTPGADTQYF
TRBJ2-1 NA TRBV3-1/TRBV3-2 TRBD2 TGTGCCAGCAGCAGTCCCGGGGGGGCGCGAAATGAGCAGTTCTTC CASSSPGGARNEQFF
TRBJ1-6 NA TRBV5-6 TRBD1 TGTGCCAGCAGCTTGGCCCTATACAGGGGTGATAATTCACCCCTCCACTTT CASSLALYRGDNSPLHF
TRBJ2-2 NA TRBV7-3 NA TGTGCCAGCAGCTTTTCGGCCGGGGAGCTGTTTTTT CASSFSAGELFF
TRBJ1-2 NA TRBV28 NA TGTGCCGCCACGGGGACTAACTATGGCTACACCTTC CAATGTNYGYTF
TRBJ2-7 NA TRBV27 NA TGTGCCAGCCGGGAAATAGGGGGTCTCTACGAGCAGTACTTC CASREIGGLYEQYF
TRBJ1-3 NA TRBV3-1/TRBV3-2 NA TGTGCCAGCAGCAGCGGCAGGGGCTCTGGAAACACCATATATTTT CASSSGRGSGNTIYF
TRBJ1-5 NA TRBV27 TRBD1 TGTGCCAGCACGCCAAGGTGGGGACAGGTCAATCAGCCCCAGCATTTT CASTPRWGQVNQPQHF
TRBJ2-3 NA TRBV25-1 TRBD1 TGTGCCAGCAGTGCCTACAGGGGGGACACAGATACGCAGTATTTT CASSAYRGDTDTQYF
TRBJ1-5 NA TRBV2 NA TGTGCCAGCAGACCTACAGGGCTCGGCAATCAGCCCCAGCATTTT CASRPTGLGNQPQHF
TRBJ2-2 NA TRBV11-2 NA TGTGCCAGCGGCCTCACCGGGGAGCTGTTTTTT CASGLTGELFF
TRBJ2-7 NA TRBV19 TRBD1 TGTGCCAGTAGTCCCTACGGGACAGGGATCTCCTACGAGCAGTACTTC CASSPYGTGISYEQYF
TRBJ2-7 NA TRBV18 TRBD1 TGTGCCAGCTCACCCTTGACAGGGCCCTACGAGCAGTACTTC CASSPLTGPYEQYF
TRBJ2-7 NA TRBV10-3 TRBD1 TGTGCCATCACCCCCGGGACAGGGAAGTATTACGAGCAGTACTTC CAITPGTGKYYEQYF
TRBJ2-7 NA TRBV6-5 TRBD1 TGTGCCAGCAGATTGACAGGGAAGGTAGGGGAGCAGTACTTC CASRLTGKVGEQYF
TRBJ2-7 NA TRBV15 TRBD2 TGTGCCACCAGCAGTCATGGTCCTAGCGGCTACGAGCAGTACTTC CATSSHGPSGYEQYF
TRBJ2-5 NA TRBV4-2 NA TGTGCCAGCAGCCAAGATCTGTCGCGGAACCAAGAGACCCAGTACTTC CASSQDLSRNQETQYF
TRBJ1-6 NA TRBV5-6 TRBD1 TGTGCCAGCAGCTTTGACAGGGCAAATAATTCACCCCTCCACTTT CASSFDRANNSPLHF
TRBJ1-2 NA TRBV28 NA TGTGCCAGCAACCCCCCCGGACAGATCTATGGCTACACCTTC CASNPPGQIYGYTF
TRBJ2-3 NA TRBV15 TRBD2 TGTGCCACCAGCAGAGCGACTAGCGGGGCTGTCAGTGGCACAGATACGCAGTATTTT CATSRATSGAVSGTDTQYF
TRBJ1-2 NA TRBV19 NA TGTGCCAGTTCCATCAACGGGGGGCAAACCAGGTTCTATGGCTACACCTTC CASSINGGQTRFYGYTF
TRBJ2-2 NA TRBV6-2/TRBV6-3 TRBD2 TGTGCCAGCAGTTATGGACTAGCGGGAGCCCCCGGGGAGCTGTTTTTT CASSYGLAGAPGELFF
TRBJ2-6 once TRBV7-9 TRBD1 TGTGCCAGCAGCTTGACAGGGCGGCCCTCTGGGGCCAACGTGCTGACTTTC CASSLTGRPSGANVLTF
TRBJ1-2 NA TRBV25-1 NA TGTGCCAGCAGTGATAGTTGGGGGGGGGCGCAGGCCTATGGCTACACCTTC CASSDSWGGAQAYGYTF
TRBJ1-5 NA TRBV28 TRBD1 TGTGCCAGCACCATGAGTGGGGACAGGAATCAGCCCCAGCATTTT CASTMSGDRNQPQHF
TRBJ1-2 NA TRBV25-1 NA TGTGCCAGCAGTCGTACCGGACTTTCCCAGAACTATGGCTACACCTTC CASSRTGLSQNYGYTF
TRBJ2-5 once TRBV28 NA TGTGCCAGCAGTTCATCGGGGGTCGCGGAGACCCAGTACTTC CASSSSGVAETQYF
TRBJ2-3 NA TRBV10-3 NA TGTGCCATCTTGCGGGGGCCTGGCGGTACAGATACGCAGTATTTT CAILRGPGGTDTQYF